The next 5 T cell receptor beta chains were all read from a single sample in a study of CD8+CD57+ T cells in acquired aplastic anemia (dated by TCRdb to between 2017 and 2018). For sequencing, an Illumina HiSeq 2000 was employed. TCR beta VDJ combination and CDR3 sequence profiling used genomic DNA as the template. Using fastp at Q25 and MiXCR, TCRdb reprocessed the public reads and kept productive beta chains. Entries are consolidated by CDR3 protein sequence, retaining the most common genes and DNA. This sample gives 400,000 to 450,000 distinct CDR3 sequences in total; roughly 68% of them show up just once. The top ten clonotypes cover 3% to 4.5% of the sample. Material: sorted CD4+, CD8+, or CD8+CD57+ T cells (not recorded which) from PBMCs. These TCRs come from a human donor in good health, serving as a control.

The gene calls are TRBV14 and TRBJ1-2; D unresolved. The CDR3 totals 14 residues. Per the germline V gene, CDR1 is SGHDN and CDR2 is FVKESK. The germline V and J ends were trimmed by 0 bases and 6 bases, with 11 bases remaining between them. CDR3 bases: TGTGCCAGCAGCCAAGATGAGAGGGTTCATGGCTACACCTTC. Its translation: CASSQDERVHGYTF.

The rearrangement joins TRBV10-3 to TRBJ2-1, with D possibly being TRBD1 (7 bases). This CDR3 has 14 residues. V lost 10 bases, J lost 7 bases, and 20 bases lay in between. Germline values: CDR1 ENHRY, CDR2 SYGVKD. CDR3 in amino acids: CASRAAQGRNEQFF. CDR3 sequence (DNA): TGTGCCAGCAGGGCTGCACAGGGGAGGAATGAGCAGTTCTTC.

DNA for the CDR3: TGTGCCAGCAGGGGATCGACTGGCTACACCTTC. Protein sequence: CASRGSTGYTF. The rearrangement joins TRBV4-2 to TRBJ1-2, with D unclear. Trimming removed 6 bases at V and 7 bases at J, with 9 bases between. CDR1 LGHNA and CDR2 YNFKEQ come from the germline V gene. The CDR3 spans 11 residues.

On this clonotype: The junction does not match germline at one end; this may be a read error. This chain links TRBV7-6 with TRBJ2-7, with D possibly TRBD1 on 6 matching bases. Germline lookup yields CDR1 SGHVS and CDR2 FNYEAQ. This CDR3 is 15 amino acids long. The CDR3 DNA reads as TGTGCCAGCAGCTTAGCGGGGACATGGAACTCCGGGGAGCACTTC. Its translation is CASSLAGTWNSGEHF.

This clonotype was observed a handful of times. The chain uses TRBV10-2 and TRBJ2-3; 7 bases are shared with TRBD1. Trimming took 3 bases from V and 1 from J; bases not matched to a gene: 4. This CDR3 is 15 amino acids long. Per germline, CDR1 WSHSY and CDR2 SAAADI. The CDR3 DNA sequence: TGCGCCAGCAGTGAAGGGGACAGCCGCACAGATACGCAGTATTTT. This codes for CASSEGDSRTDTQYF.